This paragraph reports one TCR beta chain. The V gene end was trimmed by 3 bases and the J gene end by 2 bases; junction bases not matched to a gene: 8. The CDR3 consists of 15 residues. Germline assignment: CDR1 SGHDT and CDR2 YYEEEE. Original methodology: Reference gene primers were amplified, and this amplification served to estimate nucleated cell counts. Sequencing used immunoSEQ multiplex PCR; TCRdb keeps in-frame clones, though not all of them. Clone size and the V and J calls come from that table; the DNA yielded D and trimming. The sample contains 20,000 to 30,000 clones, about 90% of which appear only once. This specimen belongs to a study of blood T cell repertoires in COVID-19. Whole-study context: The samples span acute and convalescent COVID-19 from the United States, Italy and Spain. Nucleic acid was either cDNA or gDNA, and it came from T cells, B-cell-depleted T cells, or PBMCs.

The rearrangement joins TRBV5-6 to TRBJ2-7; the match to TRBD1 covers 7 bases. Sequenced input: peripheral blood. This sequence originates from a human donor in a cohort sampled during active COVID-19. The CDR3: CASSYRGLKTYEQYF. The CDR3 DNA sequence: TGTGCCAGCAGCTACAGGGGCCTCAAGACCTACGAGCAGTACTTC.